Following are 22 T cell receptor beta chains from one sample sequenced in a study of T cell responses to AZD1222 COVID-19 vaccine. TCRdb's copy holds only in-frame clones and misses some; the assay was immunoSEQ multiplex PCR. The table lists 130,000 or so clones, 85% to 95% of them singletons. This specimen consisted of peripheral blood, obtained on day 0 of AZD1222 vaccination. The receptors here all came from an adult in good health.

V usage is TRBV12-5 and J usage is TRBJ1-1; 8 bases agree with TRBD1. CDR1 is LGHNT and CDR2 is FRNRAP in the germline V gene. Unmatched junction bases numbered 7, after V lost 7 bases and J lost 3 bases. The CDR3 runs 14 residues. Here the CDR3 reads CASVARTGHTEAFF. CDR3 nucleotides: TGTGCTAGTGTTGCTAGGACAGGGCACACTGAAGCTTTCTTT.

V is TRBV7-9 and J is TRBJ1-2; D call uncertain. V gave up 4 bases and J gave up 1 base, with 10 bases separating them. CDR3 length: 14 residues. In germline, CDR1 is SEHNR, CDR2 FQNEAQ (reference sequence). The CDR3: CASSSSGVNYGYTF. CDR3 DNA sequence: TGTGCCAGCAGCTCATCCGGGGTTAACTATGGCTACACCTTC.

The V call is TRBV6-2 or TRBV6-3, the J call TRBJ2-3; D is unclear. The length of the CDR3 is 12 residues. Trimming pared 6 bases from V and 5 bases from J, leaving 9 bases between. Germline V gene data show CDR1 as MNHEY and CDR2 as SVGEGT. The CDR3 loop is CASSTNIDTQYF. As DNA, the CDR3 is TGTGCCAGCAGCACCAATATAGATACGCAGTATTTT.

This chain uses TRBV5-1 with TRBJ1-2; D possibly corresponds to TRBD1 (5 bases). The germline V gene encodes CDR1 SGHRS and CDR2 YFSETQ. V lost 3 bases, J lost 3 bases, and 15 bases lay in between. The CDR3 totals 15 residues. CDR3 nucleotides: TGCGCCAGCAGCTGGGGGACTCTTAAGGACTATGGCTACACCTTC. This codes for CASSWGTLKDYGYTF. Based on the CDR3 plus reference TRBV5-1 and TRBJ1-2, the full variable domain is KAGVTQTPRYLIKTRGQQVTLSCSPISGHRSVSWYQQTPGQGLQFLFEYFSETQRNKGNFPGRFSGRQFSNSRSEMNVSTLELGDSALYLCASSWGTLKDYGYTFGSGTRLTVV.

J is TRBJ1-4 and V is TRBV6-5; the D is unclear. Trimming pared 6 bases from V and 13 bases from J, leaving 21 bases between. The CDR3 contains 14 residues. Per germline, CDR1 MNHEY and CDR2 SVGAGI. CDR3 bases: TGTGCCAGCAGCTTCGGACGCCAGAATGATGGACTGTTTTTT. This codes for CASSFGRQNDGLFF.

This clone is a singleton in its sample. The rearrangement links TRBV5-4 to TRBJ2-3; 8 bases line up with TRBD2. The CDR3 is 15 residues long. Per the germline V gene, CDR1 is SGHNT and CDR2 is YYREEE (reference sequence). V was pared by 2 bases and J by 6 bases, with 8 bases of the junction left unmatched. This CDR3 is CASSLMAGGHDTQYF. The CDR3 DNA follows: TGTGCCAGCAGCTTAATGGCGGGGGGTCACGATACGCAGTATTTT.

V usage is TRBV12-5 and J usage is TRBJ1-1; D gene ambiguous. CDR3 length equals 12 residues. The V end lost 1 base, the J end lost 4 bases, and 4 bases lay between the germline ends. The V gene's germline CDR1 is LGHNT and CDR2 FRNRAP. The CDR3 DNA sequence: TGTGCTAGTGGTTTGGAGTTCACTGAAGCTTTCTTT. Translating it yields CASGLEFTEAFF.

The rearrangement uses TRBV9 and TRBJ2-7; D is ambiguous. The CDR3 is 15 amino acids. Germline CDR1 reads SGDLS; CDR2 reads YYNGEE. V was shortened by 3 bases and J by 3 bases, with 16 bases between the two germline ends. The CDR3 loop is CASSATPRAFYEQYF. As DNA, the CDR3 is TGTGCCAGCAGCGCGACACCCCGCGCCTTCTACGAGCAGTACTTC.

V usage is TRBV18 and J usage is TRBJ2-7, with 10 bases that match TRBD1. The ends lost 3 bases at V and 5 bases at J; junction bases unmatched: 4. Germline V CDR1 and CDR2: KGHSH, LQKENI. This CDR3 is built from 14 residues. The CDR3 loop reads CASSPGQGMDEQYF. CDR3 DNA: TGTGCCAGCTCACCGGGACAGGGGATGGACGAGCAGTACTTC. Full variable domain (outside the CDR3, taken from reference TRBV18 and TRBJ2-7): NAGVMQNPRHLVRRRGQEARLRCSPMKGHSHVYWYRQLPEEGLKFMVYLQKENIIDESGMPKERFSAEFPKEGPSILRIQQVVRGDSAAYFCASSPGQGMDEQYFGPGTRLTVT.

Here the CDR3 reads CASSHRQGPVDTQYF. For the CDR3, the DNA is TGTGCCAGCAGCCATCGACAGGGCCCCGTAGATACGCAGTATTTT. The rearrangement links TRBV7-9 to TRBJ2-3; 7 positions match TRBD1. The V segment lost 5 bases and the J segment 5 bases; nucleotides outside the gene matches: 10. The CDR3 is 15 amino acids. CDR1 and CDR2 from the germline V gene are SEHNR and FQNEAQ (reference sequence). The full variable domain, rest sourced from reference TRBV7-9 and TRBJ2-3, is DTGVSQNPRHKITKRGQNVTFRCDPISEHNRLYWYRQTLGQGPEFLTYFQNEAQLEKSRLLSDRFSAERPKGSFSTLEIQRTEQGDSAMYLCASSHRQGPVDTQYFGPGTRLTVL.

The CDR3 is CASRSTGDGGYTF. CDR3 nucleotides: TGTGCCAGCAGATCAACAGGGGATGGAGGCTACACCTTC. V and J are TRBV6-5 and TRBJ1-2, with 7 bases that match TRBD1. Unmatched junction bases numbered 9, after V lost 6 bases and J lost 8 bases. CDR1 and CDR2 (germline): MNHEY, SVGAGI. The CDR3 has 13 residues.

The chain has TRBV11-3 and TRBJ1-3; no reliable D call. Germline-derived CDR1 and CDR2 are SGHNT and YENEEA. The CDR3 runs 14 residues. Trimming pared 1 base from V and 0 bases from J, leaving 4 bases between. CDR3 residues: CASSLGLSGNTIYF. In DNA, the CDR3 is TGTGCCAGCAGCTTAGGACTCTCTGGAAACACCATATATTTT. Variable domain in full (rest from reference TRBV11-3 and TRBJ1-3): EAGVVQSPRYKIIEKKQPVAFWCNPISGHNTLYWYLQNLGQGPELLIRYENEEAVDDSQLPKDRFSAERLKGVDSTLKIQPAELGDSAVYLCASSLGLSGNTIYFGEGSWLTVV.

The chain uses TRBV21-1 and TRBJ2-7; the table assigns TRBD2, which was not confirmed against the DNA. TRBV21-1 is assigned pseudogene status. The CDR3 extends over 13 amino acids. The CDR3 here is CASPPRREYEQYF. In DNA, the CDR3 is TGTGCCAGCCCCCCACGTCGGGAGTACGAGCAGTACTTC.

This clone was counted only a few times. The gene calls are TRBV7-9 and TRBJ2-7, with D perhaps TRBD1 or TRBD2 (5 bases each). V lost 1 base and J lost 5, with 12 bases in between. The CDR3 spans 14 residues. Germline V gene data show CDR1 as SEHNR and CDR2 as FQNEAQ (reference sequence). The CDR3 nucleotides are TGTGCCAGCAGCTTAGAGGGGACCCCGGACGAGCAGTACGTC. Protein sequence: CASSLEGTPDEQYV.

Only a few counts were recorded for this clone. The chain carries TRBV11-2 and TRBJ2-1, with 10 bases matching TRBD2. The CDR3 runs to 16 residues. Looked up from germline, CDR1 is SGHAT and CDR2 is FQNNGV. V dropped 5 bases and J dropped 2; count of bases not matched to a gene: 6. CDR3 in amino acids: CASSRGGLAPYNEQFF. In nucleotides, the CDR3 is TGTGCCAGCAGCCGGGGGGGACTAGCGCCCTACAATGAGCAGTTCTTC.

This clone occurred once. The V and J genes are TRBV11-2 and TRBJ2-4; a possible D gene is TRBD1 (5 bases). The CDR3 extends over 16 amino acids. V lost 1 base and J 0 bases, leaving 10 bases between the germline ends. From germline, CDR1 is SGHAT and CDR2 FQNNGV. This CDR3 reads CASSLVGVTAKNIQYF. For the CDR3, the DNA is TGTGCCAGCAGCTTAGTAGGGGTTACAGCCAAAAACATTCAGTACTTC.

The chain has TRBV6-4 and TRBJ1-1, with no clear D. CDR1 and CDR2 from the germline V gene are MRHNA and SNTAGT. The CDR3 runs 12 residues. Trimming pared 10 bases from V and 0 bases from J, leaving 9 bases between. The CDR3: CATLRVNTEAFF. The DNA for the CDR3 is TGTGCCACCCTTCGGGTGAACACTGAAGCTTTCTTT.

The genes are TRBV6-5 and TRBJ1-5, with D possibly TRBD1 on 5 matching bases. The V and J ends lost 0 bases and 2 bases respectively, with 8 bases between them. Per germline, CDR1 MNHEY and CDR2 SVGAGI. The CDR3 is made up of 15 amino acids. In nucleotides, the CDR3 is TGTGCCAGCAGTTACTCGACCAGGGGCAATCAGCCCCAGCATTTT. It translates to CASSYSTRGNQPQHF.

The CDR3 region has the DNA TGTGCCAGCAGCCAAGCGGACAGGGCGGGATCACCCCTCCACTTT. Amino acids: CASSQADRAGSPLHF. The rearrangement links TRBV3-1 (or the pseudogene TRBV3-2) to TRBJ1-6, with 8 bases matching TRBD1. V lost 1 base, J lost 10 bases, and 6 bases stayed unmatched. The CDR3 is 15 amino acids. The germline V gene has CDR1 LGHDT and CDR2 YNNKEL (reference sequence).

The chain has TRBV7-9 and TRBJ2-1; D is possibly TRBD1 or TRBD2 (6 bases each). Trimming removed 2 bases at V and 9 bases at J, with 11 bases between. Germline V gene sequence: CDR1 SEHNR, CDR2 FQNEAQ (reference sequence). CDR3 length: 13 residues. The DNA for the CDR3 is TGTGCCAGCAGCTTAACACAGGGAGGTGAGCAGTTCTTC. This codes for CASSLTQGGEQFF.

This clone was seen once. The CDR3 DNA is TGTGCCAGCAGTTCCAACAGGGAGGGGACTAATGAAAAACTGTTTTTT. Translating it yields CASSSNREGTNEKLFF. This chain uses TRBV28 with TRBJ1-4; a weak D match, TRBD1 (6 bases). Germline loops: CDR1 MDHEN, CDR2 SYDVKM. There are 16 residues in the CDR3. V was pared by 4 bases and J by 2 bases, with 14 bases between.

The rearrangement links TRBV18 to TRBJ1-5, with 8 nucleotides matching TRBD1. This CDR3 is built from 14 residues. The V segment lost 5 bases and the J segment 6 bases; nucleotides outside the gene matches: 6. CDR1 and CDR2 (germline): KGHSH, LQKENI. This CDR3 is CASSSGQGPQPQHF. The CDR3 region has the DNA TGTGCCAGCTCATCAGGACAGGGCCCTCAGCCCCAGCATTTT.